The next 29 T cell receptor beta chains were all read from a single sample in a study of blood T cell repertoires in COVID-19 (dated by TCRdb to the early 2020s). Receptor amplification or capture employed the immunoSEQ multiplex PCR assay. This immuneACCESS table, as held by TCRdb, lists in-frame sequences with V and J called but not all clones. Of the missing ones, under half trace to an unresolved V gene in checked studies; the others have no known cause. For this sample there are about 47,000 clones; approximately 84% appear just once. Of the sample, approximately 10% is held by the ten largest clones. The sequencing input was peripheral blood. The receptors were gathered from a man aged 55-75 years with acute or convalescent COVID-19.

This chain connects TRBV5-4 to TRBJ1-4, with D possibly matching TRBD1 (6 bases). The V end lost 6 bases, the J end lost 10 bases, and 25 bases lay between the germline ends. The CDR3 has 16 residues. Germline V gene lookup returns CDR1 SGHNT and CDR2 YYREEE (reference sequence). Here the CDR3 reads CASTVGGGAETSKLFF. Written as DNA, the CDR3 is TGTGCCAGCACCGTGGGTGGGGGCGCGGAAACGTCAAAACTGTTTTTT.

This chain links TRBV15 with TRBJ1-1; D unresolved. The CDR3 sequence is 13 residues long. Trimming left V 0 bases short and J 7 bases short, with 9 bases between. Germline CDR1 and CDR2: LNHNV and YYDKDF (reference sequence). The DNA of the CDR3 is TGTGCCACCAGCAGAGATCGGACTTTTGAAGCTTTCTTT. Its protein is CATSRDRTFEAFF.

This clone was seen a single time. This sequence joins TRBV2 and TRBJ1-6, with TRBD1 matching over 7 bases. V was clipped by 4 bases and J by 5 bases; unmatched bases: 5. The CDR3 has 15 amino acids. Germline V lookup: CDR1 SNHLY, CDR2 FYNNEI. CDR3 nucleotide sequence: TGTGCCAGCAGTGGTAACAGGGGTAATAATTCACCCCTCCACTTT. Its translation: CASSGNRGNNSPLHF.

The J gene is TRBJ2-7, the V gene TRBV27; perhaps TRBD1 as D (6 bases). Germline V gene data show CDR1 as MNHEY and CDR2 as SMNVEV (reference sequence). This CDR3 comprises 14 residues. Trimming cost V 6 bases and J 1 base, with 13 bases left between them. CDR3 in amino acids: CASRRTEPSYEQYF. Here the CDR3 DNA reads TGTGCCAGCAGACGGACAGAGCCTTCCTACGAGCAGTACTTC.

The genes are TRBV3-1 (or the pseudogene TRBV3-2) and TRBJ2-1, with D maybe TRBD2 (5 bases). Deletions cut 1 base from V and 8 bases from J, with 15 bases between. The germline gives CDR1 LGHDT, CDR2 YNNKEL (reference sequence). The CDR3 loop spans 15 amino acids. The DNA for the CDR3 is TGTGCCAGCAGCCAAGGCTCTAGCTTGGCGGATGAGCAGTTCTTC. Its protein is CASSQGSSLADEQFF.

This sequence joins TRBV7-2 and TRBJ1-1; no definite D call. The CDR3 length is 14 residues. Germline V gene lookup returns CDR1 SGHTA and CDR2 FQGNSA. V lost 5 bases and J lost 3, with 13 bases in between. This chain's CDR3 is CASSPYTRDTEAFF. In nucleotides, the CDR3 is TGTGCCAGCAGCCCATATACGAGGGACACTGAAGCTTTCTTT.

The rearrangement joins TRBV10-2 to TRBJ1-4, with 7 bases aligning to TRBD1. The germline CDR1 and CDR2 sequences are WSHSY and SAAADI. The ends lost 6 bases at V and 7 bases at J; junction bases unmatched: 11. CDR3 length: 15 amino acids. The CDR3 here is CASRDGQVEGEKLFF. The DNA of the CDR3 is TGCGCCAGCAGGGACGGACAGGTCGAAGGTGAAAAACTGTTTTTT.

The CDR3 nucleotides read TGTGCCAGCATCCCCGGGACAGGGGGCTCGTGGAGCTATGGCTACACCTTC. Translating it yields CASIPGTGGSWSYGYTF. J is TRBJ1-2 and V is TRBV11-2, with 12 bases lining up with TRBD1. The CDR3 extends over 17 amino acids. V gave up 7 bases and J gave up 4 bases; unmatched junction bases: 13. The germline CDR1 and CDR2 sequences are SGHAT and FQNNGV.

The chain has TRBV18 and TRBJ2-3, with 11 bases aligning to TRBD2. V trimming: 0 bases; J trimming: 4 bases; junction bases outside the gene matches: 3. From germline, CDR1 is KGHSH and CDR2 LQKENI. The CDR3 is 16 amino acids. The DNA for the CDR3 is TGTGCCAGCTCACCACCGACTAGCGGGGCCCCAGATACGCAGTATTTT. Protein sequence: CASSPPTSGAPDTQYF.

Concerning this clone: The junction departs from the called germline gene at one end, perhaps through a read error. The chain couples TRBV6-5 to TRBJ1-1; possible D gene TRBD1, 6 bases. The CDR3 runs 11 residues. CDR1 MNHEY and CDR2 SVGAGI come from the germline V gene. In nucleotides, the CDR3 is TGCGAGGGCAGGGGCCACACTGAAGCTTTCTTT. Its translation is CEGRGHTEAFF.

The J gene is TRBJ2-2, the V gene TRBV6-5; TRBD1 is a possible D gene (5 bases). CDR1 MNHEY and CDR2 SVGAGI come from the germline V gene. The V and J ends lost 0 bases and 2 bases respectively, with 7 bases between them. The CDR3 is 15 residues long. For the CDR3, the DNA is TGTGCCAGCAGTTACTCAGGGGCTAACACCGGGGAGCTGTTTTTT. This sequence encodes CASSYSGANTGELFF.

The CDR3, as DNA: TGTGCCAGCGCACAGAAAGGTGCAACTAATGAAAAACTGTTTTTT. Its protein product is CASAQKGATNEKLFF. The rearrangement links TRBV2 to TRBJ1-4; D gene unclear. The CDR3 loop spans 15 amino acids. Germline CDR1 reads SNHLY; CDR2 reads FYNNEI. V lost 8 bases and J lost 0, with 13 bases in between.

The chain recombines TRBV7-9 with TRBJ1-1; D not resolved. The CDR3 length is 15 residues. The germline gives CDR1 SEHNR, CDR2 FQNEAQ (reference sequence). V gave up 5 bases and J gave up 0 bases, with 13 bases separating them. CDR3 protein: CASSLQGGVNTEAFF. The CDR3 DNA reads as TGTGCCAGCAGCCTCCAAGGCGGTGTGAACACTGAAGCTTTCTTT.

J is TRBJ1-5 and V is TRBV11-2; D is perhaps TRBD1 (5 bases). CDR1 is SGHAT, CDR2 FQNNGV, per germline. The V gene lost 5 bases and the J gene lost 0 bases, with 8 bases spanning the gap. The CDR3 is 14 residues long. Here the CDR3 reads CASSAQDSNQPQHF. CDR3 nucleotides: TGTGCCAGCAGCGCACAGGATAGCAATCAGCCCCAGCATTTT.

V is TRBV29-1 and J is TRBJ2-5; 11 positions match TRBD2. CDR1 is SQVTM, CDR2 ANQGSEA, per germline. The CDR3 is 15 amino acids. Trimming took 0 bases from V and 5 from J; bases not matched to a gene: 5. The CDR3 spells CSVEENRLAGETQYF. DNA for the CDR3: TGCAGCGTTGAAGAAAACCGACTAGCGGGGGAGACCCAGTACTTC.

The rearrangement joins TRBV11-2 to TRBJ1-6; D is possibly TRBD1 (5 bases). Germline CDR1 SGHAT, CDR2 FQNNGV. The V and J ends lost 0 bases and 8 bases respectively, with 11 bases between them. The CDR3 extends over 15 amino acids. The DNA for the CDR3 is TGTGCCAGCAGCTTAGAGGCAGGGTTAGATTCACCCCTCCACTTT. Protein sequence: CASSLEAGLDSPLHF. Variable domain in full (rest from reference TRBV11-2 and TRBJ1-6): EAGVAQSPRYKIIEKRQSVAFWCNPISGHATLYWYQQILGQGPKLLIQFQNNGVVDDSQLPKDRFSAERLKGVDSTLKIQPAKLEDSAVYLCASSLEAGLDSPLHFGNGTRLTVT.

The chain is built from TRBV29-1 and TRBJ2-1; TRBD2 might be the D (5 bases). Trimming removed 0 bases at V and 10 bases at J, with 7 bases between. The CDR3 spans 11 residues. From germline, CDR1 is SQVTM and CDR2 ANQGSEA. In nucleotides, the CDR3 is TGCAGCGTTGAAGATCCGGGAGAGCAGTTCTTC. This translates into CSVEDPGEQFF.

This sequence joins TRBV5-1 and TRBJ2-2, with 8 bases that match TRBD2. This CDR3 comprises 14 residues. Germline CDR1 SGHRS, CDR2 YFSETQ. V dropped 4 bases and J dropped 9; count of bases not matched to a gene: 8. CDR3 amino acids: CASSQLAGGWELFF. CDR3 DNA: TGCGCCAGCAGCCAGTTGGCGGGGGGCTGGGAGCTGTTTTTT.

This rearrangement joins TRBV28 to TRBJ1-5, with TRBD1 as a possible D gene (6 bases). Germline CDR1 and CDR2: MDHEN and SYDVKM. The germline V and J ends were trimmed by 1 base and 9 bases, with 16 bases remaining between them. There are 15 residues in the CDR3. CDR3 sequence: CASSLSDSGAWPQHF. The CDR3 nucleotides are TGTGCCAGCAGTTTATCGGACAGTGGAGCTTGGCCCCAGCATTTT.

The rearrangement links TRBV6-5 to TRBJ2-4; 9 bases align to TRBD1. V was clipped by 5 bases and J by 9 bases; unmatched bases: 8. The V gene's germline CDR1 is MNHEY and CDR2 SVGAGI. The CDR3 has 14 residues. CDR3 loop: CASSPRTGVSIQYF. Written as DNA, the CDR3 is TGTGCCAGCAGTCCGAGGACAGGGGTGAGCATTCAGTACTTC.

The gene calls are TRBV5-3 and TRBJ1-5, with D possibly TRBD1 on 5 matching bases. TRBV5-3 is treated as an ORF (open reading frame) with a function not yet certain. This CDR3 contains 15 residues. The V and J ends lost 0 bases and 6 bases respectively, with 13 bases between them. As DNA, the CDR3 is TGTGCCAGAAGCTTGGGTTCGGGGGGTGGTCAGCCCCAGCATTTT. Protein product: CARSLGSGGGQPQHF.

The count of this clone is one. CDR3 DNA: TGTGCCAGTTCGACCGGGACAGGGGGTCAGCCCCAGCATTTT. Translation: CASSTGTGGQPQHF. The chain employs TRBV18 and TRBJ1-5, with 11 positions matching TRBD1. The CDR3 is 14 residues long. V gave up 9 bases and J gave up 6 bases; unmatched junction bases: 7. Germline V lookup: CDR1 KGHSH, CDR2 LQKENI.

DNA for the CDR3: TGTGCCAGCAGTTACTCAGACACCAGTTCATGGCCCCAGCATTTT. The encoded protein is CASSYSDTSSWPQHF. The V and J genes are TRBV6-6 and TRBJ1-5; D gene uncertain. The CDR3 is 15 residues long. Germline values: CDR1 MNHNY, CDR2 SVGAGI (reference sequence). V lost 0 bases and J lost 9, with 15 bases in between.

The chain combines TRBV6-5 with TRBJ2-1, with 8 bases identical to TRBD1. CDR3 length: 15 amino acids. In germline, CDR1 is MNHEY, CDR2 SVGAGI. With 4 bases clipped from V and 2 bases from J, the junction kept 4 bases outside the gene matches. The CDR3 DNA reads as TGTGCCAGCAGTTCGATACAGGGGGCCTACAATGAGCAGTTCTTC. This translates into CASSSIQGAYNEQFF.

V is TRBV9 and J is TRBJ1-1; D gene unclear. The V gene lost 0 bases and the J gene lost 1 base, with 7 bases spanning the gap. There are 14 residues in the CDR3. Per the germline V gene, CDR1 is SGDLS and CDR2 is YYNGEE. This CDR3 reads CASSVDLGNTEAFF. In DNA, the CDR3 is TGTGCCAGCAGCGTAGATCTCGGGAACACTGAAGCTTTCTTT.

This sequence joins TRBV6-5 and TRBJ1-5, with D possibly matching TRBD1 (5 bases). Trimming removed 8 bases from V and 2 bases from J, with 13 bases in between. The CDR3 is 14 amino acids. Germline values: CDR1 MNHEY, CDR2 SVGAGI. This chain's CDR3 is CASGQGFGNQPQHF. The CDR3 nucleotides read TGTGCCAGCGGACAAGGTTTCGGCAATCAGCCCCAGCATTTT.

The J gene is TRBJ1-1, the V gene TRBV5-1, with D possibly TRBD1 on 5 matching bases. CDR1 is SGHRS and CDR2 is YFSETQ in the germline V gene. The CDR3 length is 14 residues. V was cut by 0 bases and J by 1 base, with 7 bases left in between. Here the CDR3 DNA reads TGCGCCAGCAGCTTGGGACAGACGAACACTGAAGCTTTCTTT. Its protein product is CASSLGQTNTEAFF.

V usage is TRBV6-5 and J usage is TRBJ1-5, with D possibly being TRBD1 (6 bases). There are 15 residues in the CDR3. V lost 5 bases and J lost 6, with 17 bases in between. Germline loops: CDR1 MNHEY, CDR2 SVGAGI. The CDR3 spells CASSPGQGFRQPQHF. Written as DNA, the CDR3 is TGTGCCAGCAGTCCAGGCCAGGGGTTTCGTCAGCCCCAGCATTTT.

This chain uses TRBV9 with TRBJ2-7, with 8 bases lining up with TRBD1. Germline V lookup: CDR1 SGDLS, CDR2 YYNGEE. V lost 3 bases and J lost 3; bases outside the gene matches: 5. This CDR3 region has 14 residues. This chain's CDR3 is CASSGGTGLYEQYF. The CDR3 DNA reads as TGTGCCAGCAGCGGCGGGACAGGTCTCTACGAGCAGTACTTC.